This T cell receptor (beta chain) was documented in a study of blood T cell repertoires in COVID-19. Study-wide background: Some COVID-19 samples were acute and others convalescent; all came from the United States, Italy and Spain. Sample material is recorded as cDNA or gDNA derived from T cells, B-cell-depleted T cells, or PBMCs.

As handled by the study authors: Estimation of nucleated cell counts was performed using reference gene primer amplification. Generated by immunoSEQ multiplex PCR, the TCRdb table keeps only in-frame clones and is missing some. That table gives V, J and clone size, and the DNA gave D and trimming. The table records approximately 260,000 clones, more than 80% of them present only once. This CDR3 has 14 residues. Germline values: CDR1 SNHLY, CDR2 FYNNEI. A word on this clone: One end of the junction is discordant with germline, which a read error may explain.

Material: peripheral blood. The TCR sequence derives from a woman aged 40-49 years with acute or convalescent COVID-19. The chain combines TRBV2 with TRBJ2-3; TRBD2 aligns across 10 bases. The CDR3 here is CASSQSGGDAQPSF. Here the CDR3 DNA reads TGTGCCAGCAGTCAAAGCGGGGGGGACGCACAGCCTTCTTTT.